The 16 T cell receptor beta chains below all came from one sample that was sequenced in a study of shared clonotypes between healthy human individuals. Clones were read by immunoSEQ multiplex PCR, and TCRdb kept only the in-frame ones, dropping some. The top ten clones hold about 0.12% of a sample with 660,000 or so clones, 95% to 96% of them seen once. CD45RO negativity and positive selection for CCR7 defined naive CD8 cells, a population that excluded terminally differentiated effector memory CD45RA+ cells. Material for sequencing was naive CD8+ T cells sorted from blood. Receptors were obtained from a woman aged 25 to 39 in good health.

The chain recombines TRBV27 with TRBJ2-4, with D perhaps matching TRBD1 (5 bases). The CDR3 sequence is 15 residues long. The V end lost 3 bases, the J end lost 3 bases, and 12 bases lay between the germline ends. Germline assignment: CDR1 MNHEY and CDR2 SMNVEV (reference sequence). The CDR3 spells CASSFSQENKNIQYF. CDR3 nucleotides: TGTGCCAGCAGTTTCTCACAGGAAAACAAAAACATTCAGTACTTC.

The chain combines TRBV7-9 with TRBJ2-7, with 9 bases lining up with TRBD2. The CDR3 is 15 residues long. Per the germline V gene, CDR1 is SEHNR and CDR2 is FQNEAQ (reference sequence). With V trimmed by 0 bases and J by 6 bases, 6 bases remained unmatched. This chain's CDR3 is CASSLAGTSTFEQYF. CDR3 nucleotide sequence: TGTGCCAGCAGCTTAGCCGGGACTAGCACGTTCGAGCAGTACTTC.

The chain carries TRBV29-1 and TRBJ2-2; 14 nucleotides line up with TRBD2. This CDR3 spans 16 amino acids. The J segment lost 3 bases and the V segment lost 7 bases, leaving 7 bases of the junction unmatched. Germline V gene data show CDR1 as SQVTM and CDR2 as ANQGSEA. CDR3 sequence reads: CSATTSGRDYTGELFF. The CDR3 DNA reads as TGCAGCGCCACGACTAGCGGGAGGGACTACACCGGGGAGCTGTTTTTT.

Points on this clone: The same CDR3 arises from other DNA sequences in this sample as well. The CDR3 region is CASSVVGSTDTQYF. The CDR3 DNA follows: TGTGCCAGCAGCGTAGTCGGAAGCACAGATACGCAGTATTTT. V gene TRBV9 combines with J gene TRBJ2-3, with D unresolved. Trimming shortened V by 0 bases and J by 0 bases, and 5 bases separated the two germline ends. The CDR3 runs 14 residues. Germline-derived CDR1 and CDR2 are SGDLS and YYNGEE.

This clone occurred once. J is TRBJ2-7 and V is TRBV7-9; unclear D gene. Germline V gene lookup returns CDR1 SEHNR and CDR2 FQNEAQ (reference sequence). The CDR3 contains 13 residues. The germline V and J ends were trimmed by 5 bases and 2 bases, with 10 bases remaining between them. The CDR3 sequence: CASSPHPPYEQYF. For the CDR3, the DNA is TGTGCCAGCAGCCCCCACCCCCCCTACGAGCAGTACTTC.

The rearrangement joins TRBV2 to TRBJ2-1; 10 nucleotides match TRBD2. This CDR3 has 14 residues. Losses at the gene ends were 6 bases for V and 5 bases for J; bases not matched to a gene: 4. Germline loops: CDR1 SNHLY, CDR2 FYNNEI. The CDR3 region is CASRESGRDNEQFF. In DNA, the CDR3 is TGTGCCAGCAGGGAGAGCGGGAGGGACAATGAGCAGTTCTTC.

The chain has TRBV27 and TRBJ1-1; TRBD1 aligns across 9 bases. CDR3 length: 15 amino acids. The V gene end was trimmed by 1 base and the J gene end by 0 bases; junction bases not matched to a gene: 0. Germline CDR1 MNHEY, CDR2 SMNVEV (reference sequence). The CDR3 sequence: CASSLYRGLNTEAFF. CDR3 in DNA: TGTGCCAGCAGTTTATACAGGGGGCTGAACACTGAAGCTTTCTTT.

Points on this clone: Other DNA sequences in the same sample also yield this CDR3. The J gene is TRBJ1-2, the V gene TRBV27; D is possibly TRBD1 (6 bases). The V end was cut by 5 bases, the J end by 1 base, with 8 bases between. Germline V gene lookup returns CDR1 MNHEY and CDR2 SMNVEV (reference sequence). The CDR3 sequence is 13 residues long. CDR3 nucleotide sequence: TGTGCCAGCAGTCTCAGGGGTAACTATGGCTACACCTTC. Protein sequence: CASSLRGNYGYTF.

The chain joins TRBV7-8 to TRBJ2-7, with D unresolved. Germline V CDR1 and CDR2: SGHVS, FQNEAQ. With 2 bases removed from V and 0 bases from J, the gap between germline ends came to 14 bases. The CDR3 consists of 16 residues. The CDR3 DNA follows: TGTGCCAGCAGCTTAAGTACTCCGCTTACCTCCTACGAGCAGTACTTC. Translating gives CASSLSTPLTSYEQYF.

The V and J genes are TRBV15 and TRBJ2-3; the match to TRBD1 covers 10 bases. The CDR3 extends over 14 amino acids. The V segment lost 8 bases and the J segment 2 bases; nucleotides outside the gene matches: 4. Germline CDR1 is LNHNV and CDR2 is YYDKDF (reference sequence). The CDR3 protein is CATSDRGFTDTQYF. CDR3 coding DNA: TGTGCCACCTCGGACAGGGGGTTCACAGATACGCAGTATTTT.

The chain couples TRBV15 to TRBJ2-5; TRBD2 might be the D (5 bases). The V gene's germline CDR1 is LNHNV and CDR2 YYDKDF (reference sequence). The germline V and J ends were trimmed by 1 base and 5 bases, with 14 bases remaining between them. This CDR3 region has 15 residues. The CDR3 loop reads CATSRVGGSSETQYF. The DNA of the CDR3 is TGTGCCACCAGCAGAGTTGGTGGGAGTTCGGAGACCCAGTACTTC.

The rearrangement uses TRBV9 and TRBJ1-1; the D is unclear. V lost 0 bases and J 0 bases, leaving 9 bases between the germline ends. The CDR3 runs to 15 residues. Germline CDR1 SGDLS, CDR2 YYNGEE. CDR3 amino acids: CASSVVADLNTEAFF. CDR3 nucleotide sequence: TGTGCCAGCAGCGTAGTGGCAGATTTGAACACTGAAGCTTTCTTT.

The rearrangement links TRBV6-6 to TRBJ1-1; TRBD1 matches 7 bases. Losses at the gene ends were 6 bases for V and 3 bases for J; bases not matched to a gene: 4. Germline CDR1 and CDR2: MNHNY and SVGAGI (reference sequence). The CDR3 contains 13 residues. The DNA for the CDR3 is TGTGCCAGCAGCGGGGGACAGCACACTGAAGCTTTCTTT. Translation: CASSGGQHTEAFF.

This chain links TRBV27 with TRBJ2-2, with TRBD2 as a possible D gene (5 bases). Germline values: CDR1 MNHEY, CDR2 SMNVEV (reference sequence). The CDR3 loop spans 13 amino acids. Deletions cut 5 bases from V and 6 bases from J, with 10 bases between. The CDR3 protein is CASSLGVPGELFF. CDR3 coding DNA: TGTGCCAGCAGTCTCGGGGTCCCCGGGGAGCTGTTTTTT.

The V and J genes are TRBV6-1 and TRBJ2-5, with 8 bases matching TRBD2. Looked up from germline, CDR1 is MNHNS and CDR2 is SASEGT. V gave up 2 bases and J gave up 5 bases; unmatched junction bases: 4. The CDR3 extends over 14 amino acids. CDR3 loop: CASSEKREWETQYF. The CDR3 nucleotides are TGTGCCAGCAGTGAAAAGCGGGAGTGGGAGACCCAGTACTTC.

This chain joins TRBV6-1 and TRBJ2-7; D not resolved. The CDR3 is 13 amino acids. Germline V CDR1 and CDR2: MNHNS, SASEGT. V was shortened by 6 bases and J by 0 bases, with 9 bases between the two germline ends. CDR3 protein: CASSTALSYEQYF. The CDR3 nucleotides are TGTGCCAGCAGCACGGCCCTCTCCTACGAGCAGTACTTC.